The 10 T cell receptor beta chains presented below share a single source sample, sequenced in a study of blood T cell repertoires in COVID-19. TCRdb keeps only in-frame clones here, not all; method: immunoSEQ multiplex PCR. This sample has some 41,000 clones, with about 86% found just once. Sequenced sample: peripheral blood. These receptors were obtained from a human donor in a cohort sampled during active COVID-19.

The chain is built from TRBV15 and TRBJ2-5, with a tentative D call TRBD2 (6 bases). Germline-derived CDR1 and CDR2 are LNHNV and YYDKDF (reference sequence). The CDR3 sequence is 14 residues long. Trimming pared 5 bases from V and 6 bases from J, leaving 16 bases between. The CDR3 here is CATSSRTKTQTQYF. DNA of the CDR3: TGTGCCACCAGCTCGCGGACTAAAACTCAGACCCAGTACTTC.

The rearrangement uses TRBV4-2 and TRBJ2-7; a weak D match, TRBD1 (6 bases). Germline-derived CDR1 and CDR2 are LGHNA and YNFKEQ. Trimming left V 5 bases short and J 0 bases short, with 14 bases between. This CDR3 region has 15 residues. CDR3 DNA sequence: TGTGCCAGCAGCTCAGGGGACGGTTACTCCTACGAGCAGTACTTC. Residues: CASSSGDGYSYEQYF.

This chain joins TRBV5-4 and TRBJ2-1; 8 bases are shared with TRBD2. Trimming cost V 4 bases and J 8 bases; bases outside gene matches: 8. This CDR3 comprises 14 residues. CDR1 is SGHNT, CDR2 YYREEE, per germline (reference sequence). The CDR3 protein is CASSRPRGGDEQFF. In nucleotides, the CDR3 is TGTGCCAGCAGCCGTCCTCGGGGGGGCGATGAGCAGTTCTTC.

In DNA form, the CDR3 reads TGTGCCAGCACCGCCCCCCCCAGCGGCAACAATGAGCAGTTCTTC. Translating it yields CASTAPPSGNNEQFF. V is TRBV6-5 and J is TRBJ2-1; D perhaps matches TRBD2 (5 bases). The CDR3 has 15 residues. Trimming cost V 7 bases and J 5 bases, with 18 bases left between them. CDR1 MNHEY and CDR2 SVGAGI come from the germline V gene.

The rearrangement links TRBV25-1 to TRBJ2-5; 7 bases are a match to TRBD1. Germline lookup yields CDR1 MGHDK and CDR2 SYGVNS. Trimming removed 6 bases from V and 4 bases from J; junction bases left unmatched: 11. This CDR3 comprises 15 residues. The CDR3 spells CASSPEGQILETQYF. The CDR3 DNA follows: TGTGCCAGCAGCCCTGAGGGACAGATTTTAGAGACCCAGTACTTC.

There are a few counts of this clone. The chain is built from TRBV4-2 and TRBJ1-5; unclear D gene. Germline V gene sequence: CDR1 LGHNA, CDR2 YNFKEQ. The CDR3 runs to 14 residues. Trimming took off 1 base at V and 4 bases at J, with 8 bases between the two ends. The CDR3 is CASSQVSTNQPQHF. As DNA, the CDR3 is TGTGCCAGCAGCCAAGTATCGACAAATCAGCCCCAGCATTTT.

This clone was picked up one time. This chain links TRBV19 with TRBJ2-3; TRBD2 matches 12 bases. The CDR3 has 15 residues. J lost 2 bases, V lost 7 bases, and 4 bases had no gene match. CDR1 and CDR2 from the germline V gene are LNHDA and SQIVND (reference sequence). The CDR3 loop reads CASIGTSGPTDTQYF. DNA of the CDR3: TGTGCCAGTATTGGGACTAGCGGGCCCACAGATACGCAGTATTTT.

The chain employs TRBV5-6 and TRBJ2-5; D is perhaps TRBD1 (6 bases). The germline V gene encodes CDR1 SGHDT and CDR2 YYEEEE. The CDR3 consists of 15 residues. The V end was cut by 3 bases, the J end by 4 bases, with 16 bases between. The CDR3 sequence: CASSWQGKRTETQYF. In nucleotides, the CDR3 is TGTGCCAGCAGCTGGCAGGGGAAACGCACAGAGACCCAGTACTTC.

This clone was observed a single time. The chain links TRBV6-2 or TRBV6-3 to TRBJ2-5; D possibly corresponds to TRBD1 (6 bases). V was shortened by 4 bases and J by 1 base, with 10 bases between the two germline ends. The CDR3 covers 14 residues. Germline values: CDR1 MNHEY, CDR2 SVGEGT. The CDR3: CASSSGDPQETQYF. In DNA, the CDR3 is TGTGCCAGCAGTTCAGGGGACCCCCAAGAGACCCAGTACTTC.

V and J are TRBV9 and TRBJ1-5; 7 nucleotides line up with TRBD1. From germline, CDR1 is SGDLS and CDR2 YYNGEE. CDR3 length equals 22 residues. Unmatched junction bases numbered 24, after V lost 3 bases and J lost 0 bases. CDR3 loop: CASSARDRAWSDPRYSNQPQHF. As DNA, the CDR3 is TGTGCCAGCAGCGCCCGAGACAGGGCTTGGTCCGACCCGCGCTATAGCAATCAGCCCCAGCATTTT. Full variable domain (rest looked up from reference TRBV9 and TRBJ1-5): DSGVTQTPKHLITATGQRVTLRCSPRSGDLSVYWYQQSLDQGLQFLIQYYNGEERAKGNILERFSAQQFPDLHSELNLSSLELGDSALYFCASSARDRAWSDPRYSNQPQHFGDGTRLSIL.